This is a list of T cell receptor beta chains from one sample in a study of T cells after yellow fever vaccination. TCRdb re-derived calls from the 5' RACE reads in MiXCR, one entry per CDR3 protein. The data show approximately 300,000 distinct CDR3 sequences, around 7.3% seen once. Sample: PBMCs, taken roughly 45 days after the first yellow fever vaccination. Every receptor here comes from a man between 18 and 35 years old who received the YFV17D yellow fever vaccine. Each CDR3 is given with its conserved first and last residue. D genes are given only for firm matches. Expanded clones are given a class, and other clones once, few, many or no size at all.

j_gene,d_gene,abundance,v_gene,CDR3nt,CDR3aa
TRBJ2-7,TRBD2,many,TRBV7-9,TGTGCCAGCAGCGCCGGACTAGCGGGGGCCTCATCCTACGAGCAGTACTTC,CASSAGLAGASSYEQYF
TRBJ2-7,TRBD1,many,TRBV5-1,TGCGCCAGCAGCAGAGATACAGGGGCGCGGGTCTACGAGCAGTACTTC,CASSRDTGARVYEQYF
TRBJ2-6,TRBD1,.,TRBV11-2,TGTGCCAGCTCCCCTCCGGACAGGGGGCTCTCTGGGGCCAACGTCCTGACTTTC,CASSPPDRGLSGANVLTF
TRBJ1-1,.,.,TRBV7-9,TGTGCCAGCAGCTTAGCCGGGGCGATCGGTGGTACTGAAGCTTTCTTT,CASSLAGAIGGTEAFF
TRBJ2-5,.,.,TRBV5-4,TGTGCCAGCAGCGCGCGACAGGCTCAAGAGACCCAGTACTTC,CASSARQAQETQYF
TRBJ2-2,TRBD1,.,TRBV27,TGTGCCAGCAGTTCTTTTGCAGGGGGCTTTTCCGGGGAGCTGTTTTTT,CASSSFAGGFSGELFF
TRBJ2-2,.,few,TRBV5-4,TGTGCCAGCAGCCTCCAGGGGCAGACCGGGGAGCTGTTTTTT,CASSLQGQTGELFF
TRBJ1-6,.,few,TRBV6-5,TGTGCCAGCACTTGGACATCGGGATCACCCCTCCACTTT,CASTWTSGSPLHF
TRBJ2-3,TRBD2,.,TRBV4-2,TGTGCCAGCAGCCAAGGCGGGGGGCCTACAGATACGCAGTATTTT,CASSQGGGPTDTQYF
TRBJ2-5,.,few,TRBV4-1,TGCGCCAGCAGCCAGGCTTTAGCGGAGACCCAGTACTTC,CASSQALAETQYF
TRBJ2-6,.,few,TRBV7-3,TGTGCCAGCAGCTCTAGCAGGGTCTCTGGGGCCAACGTCCTGACTTTC,CASSSSRVSGANVLTF